This T cell receptor (beta chain) was documented in a study of blood T cell repertoires in COVID-19. As for the study in general: Some COVID-19 samples were acute and others convalescent; all came from the United States, Italy and Spain.

Assay: immunoSEQ multiplex PCR; the TCRdb copy retains only in-frame clones and omits some. This sample has 170,000 or so clones, with about 83% found just once. After removal of 2 bases from V and 3 bases from J, the junction contained 7 bases not matched to a gene. The CDR3 covers 14 residues. Germline V gene data show CDR1 as GTSNPN and CDR2 as SVGIG (reference sequence). Source material: peripheral blood. The receptor comes from a woman in her 70s with COVID-19, enrolled during active disease. This chain links TRBV30 with TRBJ2-7; 7 nucleotides line up with TRBD1. DNA for the CDR3: TGTGCCTGGAGTCTCTACAGGGGCCGCTACGAGCAGTACTTC. Translated: CAWSLYRGRYEQYF.